This T cell receptor beta chain was recorded in a study of T cell changes during pregnancy in multiple sclerosis. The data were produced by immunoSEQ multiplex PCR, yet TCRdb's version contains in-frame clones alone and is incomplete. The sample shows about 110,000 clones, roughly 90% of them seen only once. Germline V CDR1 and CDR2: SGHNT, YYREEE (reference sequence). The V and J ends lost 2 bases and 2 bases, in that order; junction bases with no gene match: 0. The CDR3 runs 13 residues. The source was peripheral blood, collected after pregnancy. This receptor was identified in a female donor with multiple sclerosis, enrolled in a pregnancy study. The chain joins TRBV5-4 to TRBJ2-5, with 7 bases fitting TRBD2. CDR3 amino acids: CASSLLAQETQYF. The CDR3 DNA is TGTGCCAGCAGCTTACTAGCGCAAGAGACCCAGTACTTC.